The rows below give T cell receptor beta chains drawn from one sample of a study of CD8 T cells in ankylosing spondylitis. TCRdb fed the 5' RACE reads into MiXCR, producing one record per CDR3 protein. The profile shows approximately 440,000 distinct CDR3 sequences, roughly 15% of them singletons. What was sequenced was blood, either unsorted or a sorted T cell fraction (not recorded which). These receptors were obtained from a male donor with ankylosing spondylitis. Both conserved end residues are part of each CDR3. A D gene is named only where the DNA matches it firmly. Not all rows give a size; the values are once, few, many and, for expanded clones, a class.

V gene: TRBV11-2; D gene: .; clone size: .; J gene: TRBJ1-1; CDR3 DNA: TGTGCCAGCAGCCCCCGGAACGTCAAGTTCATGAACACTGAAGCTTTCTTT; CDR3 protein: CASSPRNVKFMNTEAFF
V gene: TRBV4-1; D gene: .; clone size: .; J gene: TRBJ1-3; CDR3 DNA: TGCGCCAGCAGCCCCGAATGGGGCATCGGAAACACCATATATTTT; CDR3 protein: CASSPEWGIGNTIYF
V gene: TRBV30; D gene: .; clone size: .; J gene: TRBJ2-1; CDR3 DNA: TGTGCCTGGCTTCCGGGAGCATACAATGAGCAGTTCTTC; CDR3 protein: CAWLPGAYNEQFF
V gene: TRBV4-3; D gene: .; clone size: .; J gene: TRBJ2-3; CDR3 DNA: TGCGCCAGCAGCCTGACGGGACAAAGCACAGATACGCAGTATTTT; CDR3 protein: CASSLTGQSTDTQYF
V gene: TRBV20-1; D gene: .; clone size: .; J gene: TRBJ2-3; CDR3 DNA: TGCAGTGCTACTCAAGGCAGGGTCACAGATACGCAGTATTTT; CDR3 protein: CSATQGRVTDTQYF
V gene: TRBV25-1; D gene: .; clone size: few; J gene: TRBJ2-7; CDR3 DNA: TGTGCCAGCAGTGTCAGGGACGAGCAGTACTTC; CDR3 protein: CASSVRDEQYF
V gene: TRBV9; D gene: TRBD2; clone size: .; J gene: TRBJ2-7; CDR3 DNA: TGTGCCAGCAGCGTAGAGGCTAGCGGGGCCTACGAGCAGTACTTC; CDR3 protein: CASSVEASGAYEQYF
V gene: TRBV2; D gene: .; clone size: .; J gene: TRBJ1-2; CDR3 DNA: TGTGCCAGCGCGGACAGCTCTGCTCGAGCCTACACCTTC; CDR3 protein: CASADSSARAYTF
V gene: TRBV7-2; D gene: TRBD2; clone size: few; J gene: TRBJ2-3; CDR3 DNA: TGTGCCAGCAGCTCCAGACTAGCGGGAGCCGCGGATACGCAGTATTTT; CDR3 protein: CASSSRLAGAADTQYF
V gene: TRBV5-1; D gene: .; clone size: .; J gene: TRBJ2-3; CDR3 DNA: TGCGCCAGCAGCCCGGACACGAGGACAGATACGCAGTATTTT; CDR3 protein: CASSPDTRTDTQYF
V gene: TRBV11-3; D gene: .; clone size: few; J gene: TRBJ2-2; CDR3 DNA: TGTGCCAGCAGCTTAGTTTGGCAGGCGAACACCGGGGAGCTGTTTTTT; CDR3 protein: CASSLVWQANTGELFF
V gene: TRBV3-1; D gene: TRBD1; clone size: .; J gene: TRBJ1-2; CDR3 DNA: TGTGCCAGCAGCACGCGACAGGGTGGCTACACCTTC; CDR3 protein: CASSTRQGGYTF
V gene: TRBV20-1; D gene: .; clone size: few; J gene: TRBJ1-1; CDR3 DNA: TGCAGTGCTCCGCGGACGGGCACTGAAGCTTTCTTT; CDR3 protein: CSAPRTGTEAFF
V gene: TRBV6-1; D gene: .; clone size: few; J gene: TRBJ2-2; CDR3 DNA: TGTGCCAGCAGGGTTTGGGGCCTCAGCGGGGAGCTGTTTTTT; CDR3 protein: CASRVWGLSGELFF
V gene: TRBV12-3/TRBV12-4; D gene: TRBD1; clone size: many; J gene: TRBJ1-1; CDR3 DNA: TGTGCCAGCAGTCCCGGACAGGGAAGAGGGCGAAACACTGAAGCTTTCTTT; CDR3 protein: CASSPGQGRGRNTEAFF
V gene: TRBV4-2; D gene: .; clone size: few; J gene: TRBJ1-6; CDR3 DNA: TGTGCCAGCAGCCAAGATCCTGCCAGGTCAGGATCACCCCTCCACTTT; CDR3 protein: CASSQDPARSGSPLHF
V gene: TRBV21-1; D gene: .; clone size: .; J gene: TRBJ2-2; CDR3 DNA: TGTGCCAGCAGCAAACGGGTGGGAGTTAGCCAAGTCACCGGGGAGCTGTTTTTT; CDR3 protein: CASSKRVGVSQVTGELFF
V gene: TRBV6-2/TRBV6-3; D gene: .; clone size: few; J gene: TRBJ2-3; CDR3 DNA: TGTGCCAGCAGCACCCTTAGGGGAGATACGCAGTATTTT; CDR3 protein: CASSTLRGDTQYF
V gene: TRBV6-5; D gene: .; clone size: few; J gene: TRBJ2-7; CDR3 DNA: TGTGCCAGCAGTTACGAGGGAGTCGGCGAGCAGTACTTC; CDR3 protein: CASSYEGVGEQYF
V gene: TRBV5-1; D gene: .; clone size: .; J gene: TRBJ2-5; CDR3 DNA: TGCGCCAGCAGCTTTCTTAGCCTTCTCCAAGAGACCCAGTACTTC; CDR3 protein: CASSFLSLLQETQYF
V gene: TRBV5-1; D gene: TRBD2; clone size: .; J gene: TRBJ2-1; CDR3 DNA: TGCGCCTGCAGCTCCACGGGTGGCGGGAGGTGGAATGAGCAGTTCTTC; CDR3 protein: CACSSTGGGRWNEQFF
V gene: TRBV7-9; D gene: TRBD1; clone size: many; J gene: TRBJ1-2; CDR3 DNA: TGTGCCAGCAGCTTAGCGACAGGGGATGGCTACACCTTC; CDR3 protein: CASSLATGDGYTF
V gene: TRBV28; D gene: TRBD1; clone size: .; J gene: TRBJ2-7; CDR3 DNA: TGTGCCAGTCGAGTTCCCGGGACAGGGACCTACGAGCAGTACTTC; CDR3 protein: CASRVPGTGTYEQYF
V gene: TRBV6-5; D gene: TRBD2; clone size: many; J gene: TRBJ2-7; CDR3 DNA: TGTGCGGCTAGCGGGGGGGCGTACGAGCAGTACTTC; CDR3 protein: CAASGGAYEQYF
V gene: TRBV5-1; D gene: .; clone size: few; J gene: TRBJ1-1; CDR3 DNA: TGCGCCAGCAGCTTGGCAGGGACAACGAACACTGAAGCTTTCTTT; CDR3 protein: CASSLAGTTNTEAFF
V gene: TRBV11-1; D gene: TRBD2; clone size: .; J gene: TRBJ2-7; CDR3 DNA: TGTGCCAGCAGCTTAGTTGGGACTAGCGGAACCCGCGAGCAGTACTTC; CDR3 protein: CASSLVGTSGTREQYF
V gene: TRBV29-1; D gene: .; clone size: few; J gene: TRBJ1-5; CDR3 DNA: TGCAGCGCTTGGTCCCTCAATCAGCCCCAGCATTTT; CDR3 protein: CSAWSLNQPQHF
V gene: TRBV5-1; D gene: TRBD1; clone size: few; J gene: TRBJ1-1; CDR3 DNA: TGCGCCAGCAGCTTGTTTACCGGGACAGGGGGGAGCACTGAAGCTTTCTTT; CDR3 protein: CASSLFTGTGGSTEAFF
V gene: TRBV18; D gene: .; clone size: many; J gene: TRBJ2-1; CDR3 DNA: TGTGCCAGCTCACCCTCCGAGGGACATGGCAATGAGCAGTTCTTC; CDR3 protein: CASSPSEGHGNEQFF
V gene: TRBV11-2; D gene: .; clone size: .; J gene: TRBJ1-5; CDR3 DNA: TGTGCCAGCAGCTTAGAGGGACACCCCGGATCTCAGCCCCAGCATTTT; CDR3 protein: CASSLEGHPGSQPQHF
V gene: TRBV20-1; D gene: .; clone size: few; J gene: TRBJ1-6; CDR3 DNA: TGCAGTGCTAGCTCTGGCCCCCTATATAATTCACCCCTCCACTTT; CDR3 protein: CSASSGPLYNSPLHF
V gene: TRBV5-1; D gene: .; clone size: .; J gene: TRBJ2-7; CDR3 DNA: TGCGCCAGCAGTTTAACAGAAAACTCCTACGAGCAGTACTTC; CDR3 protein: CASSLTENSYEQYF
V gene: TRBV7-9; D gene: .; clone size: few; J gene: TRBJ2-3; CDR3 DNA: TGTGCCAGCAGCCTAGAATTGCGAGATACGCAGTATTTT; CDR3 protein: CASSLELRDTQYF
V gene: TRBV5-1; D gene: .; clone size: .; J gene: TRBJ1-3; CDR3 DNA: TGCGCCAGCAGCTCAGCCCTCTCTGGAAACACCATATATTTT; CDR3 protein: CASSSALSGNTIYF
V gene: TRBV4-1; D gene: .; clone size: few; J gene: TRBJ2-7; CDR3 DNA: TGCGCCAGCAGCCAAGATGTGAGGTCGGACCGAGAGGAGCAGTACTTC; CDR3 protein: CASSQDVRSDREEQYF
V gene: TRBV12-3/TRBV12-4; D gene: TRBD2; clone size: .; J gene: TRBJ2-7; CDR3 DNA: TGTGCCAGCAGTTTAGATCCCGGAACTAGCGGATCGCAGTACTTC; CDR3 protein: CASSLDPGTSGSQYF
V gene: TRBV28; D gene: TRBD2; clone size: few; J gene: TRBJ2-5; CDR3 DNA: TGTGCCAGCAGTTTCTCCGCACACAAAGGGACTAGCGGGAGACGAGAGACCCAGTACTTC; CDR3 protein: CASSFSAHKGTSGRRETQYF
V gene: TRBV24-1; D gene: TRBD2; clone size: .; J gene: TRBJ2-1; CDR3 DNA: TGTGCCACCAGTGCCGTAACCGGGACTAGCGCCATACTTACCTACAATGACCAGTTCTTC; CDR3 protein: CATSAVTGTSAILTYNDQFF
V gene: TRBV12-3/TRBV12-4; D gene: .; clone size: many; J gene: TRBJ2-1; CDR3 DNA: TGTGCCAGCAGACCACAGGGAGGCGAGCAGTTCTTC; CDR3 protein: CASRPQGGEQFF
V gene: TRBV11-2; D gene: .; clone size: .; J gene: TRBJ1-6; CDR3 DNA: TGTGCCAGCAGCTTAGTCTCTGGCCGGGGGCTCTCCTATAATTCACCCCTCCACTTT; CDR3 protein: CASSLVSGRGLSYNSPLHF
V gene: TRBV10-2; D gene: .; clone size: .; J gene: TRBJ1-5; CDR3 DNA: TGCGCCAGCAGTGAGACGGGTAATCAGCCCCAGCATTTT; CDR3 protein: CASSETGNQPQHF
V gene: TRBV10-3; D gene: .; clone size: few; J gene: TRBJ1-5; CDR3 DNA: TGTGCCATCAGTGAGTCGGCGGGCTCCAGCAATCAGCCCCAGCATTTT; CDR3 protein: CAISESAGSSNQPQHF
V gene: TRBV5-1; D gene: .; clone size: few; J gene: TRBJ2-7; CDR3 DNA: TGCGCCAGCAGCCATGGGACGGCTACCTACGAGCAGTACTTC; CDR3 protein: CASSHGTATYEQYF
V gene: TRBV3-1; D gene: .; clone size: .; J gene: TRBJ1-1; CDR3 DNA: TGTGCCAGCAGCCAAAAGGGACGTCAGGGGAACACTGAAGCTTTCTTT; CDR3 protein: CASSQKGRQGNTEAFF
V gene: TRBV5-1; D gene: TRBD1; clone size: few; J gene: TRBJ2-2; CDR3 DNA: TGCGCCAGCAGCTTGACAGGGGATGCCGGGGAGCTGTTTTTT; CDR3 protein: CASSLTGDAGELFF
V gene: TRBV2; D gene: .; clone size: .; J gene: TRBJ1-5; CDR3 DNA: TGTGCCAGCAGACAACAGATCGATCAGCCCCAGCATTTT; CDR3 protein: CASRQQIDQPQHF
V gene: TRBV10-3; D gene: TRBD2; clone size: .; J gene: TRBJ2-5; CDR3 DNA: TGTGCCATCCGAGGGACTAGCGGGAGACAACAAGAGACCCAGTACTTC; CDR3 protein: CAIRGTSGRQQETQYF
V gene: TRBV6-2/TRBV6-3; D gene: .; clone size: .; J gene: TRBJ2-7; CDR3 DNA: TGTGCCACCTCCCGGCCCATCACCTACGAGCAGTACTTC; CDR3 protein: CATSRPITYEQYF
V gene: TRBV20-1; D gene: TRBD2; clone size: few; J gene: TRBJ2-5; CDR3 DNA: TGCAGTGCTGCCCGGACTAGCGGGGGGCAGGAGACCCAGTACTTC; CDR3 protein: CSAARTSGGQETQYF
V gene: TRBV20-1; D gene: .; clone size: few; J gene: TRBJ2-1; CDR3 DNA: TGCAGTGCTAGACTAGGGAGTAGCTCCTACAATGAGCAGTTCTTC; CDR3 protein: CSARLGSSSYNEQFF
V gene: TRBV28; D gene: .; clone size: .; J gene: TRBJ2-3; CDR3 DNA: TGTGCCAGCAGTTTAGAGGACCCAAAAAACACAGATACGCAGTATTTT; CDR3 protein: CASSLEDPKNTDTQYF
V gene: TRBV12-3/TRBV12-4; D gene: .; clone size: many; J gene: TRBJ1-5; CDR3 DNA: TGTGCCAGCAGTCCAACTTATCAGCCCCAGCATTTT; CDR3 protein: CASSPTYQPQHF
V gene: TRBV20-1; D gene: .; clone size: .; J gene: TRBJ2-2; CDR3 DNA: TGCAGTGCCCAGAAGGCCGGGGAGCTGTTTTTT; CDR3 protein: CSAQKAGELFF
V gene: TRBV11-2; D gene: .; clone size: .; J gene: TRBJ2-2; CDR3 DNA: TGTGCCAGCAGCTCCTTTGCAGCCAACACCGGGGAGCTGTTTTTT; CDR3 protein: CASSSFAANTGELFF
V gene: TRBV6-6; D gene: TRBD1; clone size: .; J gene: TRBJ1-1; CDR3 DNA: TGTGCCAGCAGTTACCCTGGACAGGGTGAAGCTTTCTTT; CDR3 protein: CASSYPGQGEAFF
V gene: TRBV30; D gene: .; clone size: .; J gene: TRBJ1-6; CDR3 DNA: TGTGCCTGGAGTATGCAGGGGTTCGGGTCACCCCTCCACTTT; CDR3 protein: CAWSMQGFGSPLHF
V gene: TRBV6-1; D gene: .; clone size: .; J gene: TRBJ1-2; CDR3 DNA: TGTGCCAGCAGTGAAGCCGGGCAGAGATATGGCTACACCTTC; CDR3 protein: CASSEAGQRYGYTF